The rows below give T cell receptor beta chains drawn from one sample of a study of blood T cell repertoires in COVID-19. The method was immunoSEQ multiplex PCR; TCRdb's version includes in-frame clones alone and lacks a portion of them. The sample has under 300,000 clones; about 88% are singletons. The sequenced material came from peripheral blood. The receptors here all came from a human donor with COVID-19, enrolled during active disease. The donor label of this sample is uncertain. Each CDR3 is given without its conserved first and last residue.

SVEGWGQGNTGELF TRBV29-1
ASSQDFVSEKLF TRBV4-1
ASSKTSGTANTGELF TRBV11-2
AIKDRDENTEAF TRBV19
AWSREETYEQY TRBV30
ASSPGGEEETQY TRBV6-5
ASSTGQGVPQETQY TRBV19
ASSLGLAGGGETQY TRBV5-1
ASTPSGNMIVEQY TRBV10-2
ASSQDLASGGNEQY TRBV14
ASSETGGQY TRBV2
ASTAGGPLQNTIY TRBV6-6
ASKPGGSTDTQY TRBV6-5
ASGGGESPLH TRBV11-2
ASRARLNYGYT TRBV19
AWSAQGQGAYSPLH TRBV30
ASSQGPGGNTIY TRBV4-1
ASSPRERYSPLH TRBV19
ASSDYSPYGYT TRBV27
AISLGDSYNEQF TRBV10-3
ASRDSNQPQH TRBV28
ASSRRGTGGLTDTQY TRBV6-6
ASTDTGVEQF TRBV19
AWSVPPHTGEAGYT TRBV30
AWSVLKSSYEQY TRBV30
ASSPGLAAALGNEQF TRBV5-1
ASSPSPGPGDGNEKLF TRBV18
ASRPMSGQGSRYT TRBV19
ASSEMGQGAPNEQF TRBV6-4
ASSLLSGSYNEQF TRBV27
ASSVGGTGKTGELF TRBV9
ASSNPGGNKVGGYT TRBV19